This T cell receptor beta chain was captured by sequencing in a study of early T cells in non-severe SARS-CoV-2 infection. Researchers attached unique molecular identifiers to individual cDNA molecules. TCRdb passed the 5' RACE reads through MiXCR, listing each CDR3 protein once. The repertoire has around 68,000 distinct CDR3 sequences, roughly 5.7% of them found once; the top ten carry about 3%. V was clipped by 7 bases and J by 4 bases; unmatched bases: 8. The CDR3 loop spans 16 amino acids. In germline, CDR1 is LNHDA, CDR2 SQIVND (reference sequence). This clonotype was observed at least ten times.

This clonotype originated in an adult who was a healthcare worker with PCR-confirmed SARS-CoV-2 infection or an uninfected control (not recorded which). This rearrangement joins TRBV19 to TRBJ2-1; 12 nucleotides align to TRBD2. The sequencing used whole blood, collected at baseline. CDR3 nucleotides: TGTGCCAGTACCCTCGGGACTAGCGGGCCTTACAATGAGCAGTTCTTC. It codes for CASTLGTSGPYNEQFF.